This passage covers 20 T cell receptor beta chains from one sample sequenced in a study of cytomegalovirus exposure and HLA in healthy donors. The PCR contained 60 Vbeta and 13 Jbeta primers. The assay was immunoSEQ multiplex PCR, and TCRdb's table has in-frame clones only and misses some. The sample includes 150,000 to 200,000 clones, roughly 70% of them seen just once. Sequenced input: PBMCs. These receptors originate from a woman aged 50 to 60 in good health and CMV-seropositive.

The CDR3 loop is CATRHRGAFYEQYF. CDR3 coding DNA: TGTGCCACTAGACACCGTGGGGCCTTCTACGAGCAGTACTTC. The rearrangement links TRBV5-8 to TRBJ2-7, with a possible D match to TRBD1 (5 bases). Trimming cost V 9 bases and J 3 bases, with 19 bases left between them. The CDR3 consists of 14 residues. Germline V lookup: CDR1 SGHTS, CDR2 YDEGEE.

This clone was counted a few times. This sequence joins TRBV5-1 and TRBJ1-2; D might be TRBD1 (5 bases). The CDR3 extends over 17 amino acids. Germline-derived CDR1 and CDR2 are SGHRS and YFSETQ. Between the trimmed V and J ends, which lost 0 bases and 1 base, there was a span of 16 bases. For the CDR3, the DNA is TGCGCCAGCAGCTTGGAGGTCGGCGGGGGTGTTAACTATGGCTACACCTTC. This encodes CASSLEVGGGVNYGYTF.

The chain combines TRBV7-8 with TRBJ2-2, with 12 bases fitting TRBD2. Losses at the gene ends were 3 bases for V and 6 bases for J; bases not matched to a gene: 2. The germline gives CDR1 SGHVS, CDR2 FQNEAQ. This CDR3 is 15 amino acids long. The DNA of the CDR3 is TGTGCCAGCAGCTTCCTAGCGGGGGGGCCCGGGGAGCTGTTTTTT. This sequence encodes CASSFLAGGPGELFF. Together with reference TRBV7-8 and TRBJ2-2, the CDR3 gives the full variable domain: GAGVSQSPRYKVAKRGQDVALRCDPISGHVSLFWYQQALGQGPEFLTYFQNEAQLDKSGLPSDRFFAERPEGSVSTLKIQRTQQEDSAVYLCASSFLAGGPGELFFGEGSRLTVL.

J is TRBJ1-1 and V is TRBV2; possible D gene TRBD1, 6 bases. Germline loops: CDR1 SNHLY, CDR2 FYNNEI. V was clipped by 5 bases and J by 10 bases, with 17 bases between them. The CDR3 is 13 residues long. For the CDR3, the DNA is TGTGCCAGCAGTCCCCTACAGGGTGCGTCAGCTTTCTTT. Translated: CASSPLQGASAFF.

The DNA of the CDR3 is TGTGCCAGCAGCGTAGCTACCTACAATGAGCAGTTCTTC. The encoded protein is CASSVATYNEQFF. J is TRBJ2-1 and V is TRBV9; D is uncertain. Per the germline V gene, CDR1 is SGDLS and CDR2 is YYNGEE. Deletions cut 0 bases from V and 2 bases from J, with 3 bases between. There are 13 residues in the CDR3.

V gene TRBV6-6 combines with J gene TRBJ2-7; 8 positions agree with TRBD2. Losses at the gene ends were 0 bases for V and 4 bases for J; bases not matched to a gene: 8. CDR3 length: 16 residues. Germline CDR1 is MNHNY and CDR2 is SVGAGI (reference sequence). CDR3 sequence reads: CASSYSRGARGYEQYF. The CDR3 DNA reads TGTGCCAGCAGTTACTCGCGGGGGGCAAGAGGGTACGAGCAGTACTTC.

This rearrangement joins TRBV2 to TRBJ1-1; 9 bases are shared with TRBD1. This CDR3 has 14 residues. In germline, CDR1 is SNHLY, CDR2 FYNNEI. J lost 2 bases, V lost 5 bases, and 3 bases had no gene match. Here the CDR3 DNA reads TGTGCCAGCAGTAATACAGGGGGCAACACTGAAGCTTTCTTT. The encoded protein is CASSNTGGNTEAFF.

CDR3 protein: CASSQPGTGHFYEQYF. The DNA for the CDR3 is TGTGCCAGTAGTCAACCCGGGACAGGGCATTTCTACGAGCAGTACTTC. J is TRBJ2-7 and V is TRBV19, with 9 bases matching TRBD1. The CDR3 has 16 amino acids. Germline V gene data show CDR1 as LNHDA and CDR2 as SQIVND (reference sequence). After removal of 5 bases from V and 3 bases from J, the junction contained 11 bases not matched to a gene.

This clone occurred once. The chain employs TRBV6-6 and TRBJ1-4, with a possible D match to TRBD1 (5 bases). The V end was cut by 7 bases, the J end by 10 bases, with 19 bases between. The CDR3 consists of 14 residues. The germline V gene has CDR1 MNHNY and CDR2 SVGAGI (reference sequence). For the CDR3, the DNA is TGTGCCAGCATACCCGACCAGGGCCGAGGAAAACTGTTTTTT. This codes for CASIPDQGRGKLFF.

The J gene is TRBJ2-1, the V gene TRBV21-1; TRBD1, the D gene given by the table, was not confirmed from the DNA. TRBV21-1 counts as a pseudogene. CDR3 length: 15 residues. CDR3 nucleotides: TGTGCCAGCACCCCACAGGAGTTCGGCCACAATGAGCAGTTCTTC. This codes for CASTPQEFGHNEQFF.

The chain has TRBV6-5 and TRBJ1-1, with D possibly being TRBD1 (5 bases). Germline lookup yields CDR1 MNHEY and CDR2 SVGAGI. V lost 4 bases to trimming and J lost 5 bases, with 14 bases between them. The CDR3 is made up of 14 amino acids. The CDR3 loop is CASSWQGVGTEAFF. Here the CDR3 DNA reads TGTGCCAGCAGTTGGCAGGGTGTAGGTACTGAAGCTTTCTTT.

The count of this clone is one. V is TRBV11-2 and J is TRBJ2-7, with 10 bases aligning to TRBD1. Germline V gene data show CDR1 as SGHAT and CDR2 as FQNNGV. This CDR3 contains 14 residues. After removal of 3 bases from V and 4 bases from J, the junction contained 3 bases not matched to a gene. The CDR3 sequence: CASSFGTGVYEQYF. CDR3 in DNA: TGTGCCAGCAGCTTTGGGACAGGGGTGTACGAGCAGTACTTC.

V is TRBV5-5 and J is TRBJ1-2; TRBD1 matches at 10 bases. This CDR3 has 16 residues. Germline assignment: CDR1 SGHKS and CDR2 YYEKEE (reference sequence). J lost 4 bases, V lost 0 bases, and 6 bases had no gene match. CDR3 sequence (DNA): TGTGCCAGCAGCTTGGATTTCGGGGACAGGGGCTATGGCTACACCTTC. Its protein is CASSLDFGDRGYGYTF.

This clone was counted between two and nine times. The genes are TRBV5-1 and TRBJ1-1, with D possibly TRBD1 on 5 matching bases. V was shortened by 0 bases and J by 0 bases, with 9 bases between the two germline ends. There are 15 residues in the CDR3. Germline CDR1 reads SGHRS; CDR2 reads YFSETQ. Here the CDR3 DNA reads TGCGCCAGCAGCTTGGACAGGCGTATGAACACTGAAGCTTTCTTT. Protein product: CASSLDRRMNTEAFF.

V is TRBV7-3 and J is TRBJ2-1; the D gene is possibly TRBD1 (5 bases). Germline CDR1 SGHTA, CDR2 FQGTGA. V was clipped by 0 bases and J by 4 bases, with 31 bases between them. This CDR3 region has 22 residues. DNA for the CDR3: TGTGCCAGCAGCTTAACAGGCGTGGCAGGGCGGCTACATTATAGTTATTACAATGAGCAGTTCTTC. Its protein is CASSLTGVAGRLHYSYYNEQFF.

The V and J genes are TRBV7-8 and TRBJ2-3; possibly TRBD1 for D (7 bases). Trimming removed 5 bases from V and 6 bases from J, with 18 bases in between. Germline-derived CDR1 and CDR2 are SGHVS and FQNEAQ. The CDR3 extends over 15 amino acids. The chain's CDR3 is CASSLNRGGVDTQYF. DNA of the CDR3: TGTGCCAGCAGCCTGAACAGGGGAGGAGTGGATACGCAGTATTTT.

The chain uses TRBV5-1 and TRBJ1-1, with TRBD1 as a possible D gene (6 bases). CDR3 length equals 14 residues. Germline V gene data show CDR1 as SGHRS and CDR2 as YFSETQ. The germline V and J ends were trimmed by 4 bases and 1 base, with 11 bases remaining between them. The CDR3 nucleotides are TGCGCCAGCAGCCCGACAGGCGGGAACACTGAAGCTTTCTTT. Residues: CASSPTGGNTEAFF.

The CDR3 bases are TGTGCCAGCAGCTTGGCTGGGACAGGGACCTACGAGCAGTACTTC. Translating gives CASSLAGTGTYEQYF. This chain uses TRBV5-4 with TRBJ2-7; 9 positions match TRBD1. Germline V lookup: CDR1 SGHNT, CDR2 YYREEE (reference sequence). CDR3 length: 15 residues. V was pared by 0 bases and J by 2 bases, with 3 bases of the junction left unmatched.

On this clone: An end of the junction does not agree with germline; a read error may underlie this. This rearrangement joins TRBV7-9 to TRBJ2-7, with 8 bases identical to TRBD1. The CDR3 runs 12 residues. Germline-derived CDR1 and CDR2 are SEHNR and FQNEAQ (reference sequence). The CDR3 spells CSSRQGTYEQYF. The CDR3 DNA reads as TGTTCCAGTCGACAGGGGACCTACGAGCAGTACTTC.

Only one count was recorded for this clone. Here the CDR3 reads CASSEVGQESMNGYTF. DNA of the CDR3: TGTGCCAGCAGTGAAGTCGGACAGGAATCTATGAATGGCTACACCTTC. This chain uses TRBV2 with TRBJ1-2; TRBD1 agrees at 7 bases. CDR1 and CDR2 (germline): SNHLY, FYNNEI. V lost 1 base, J lost 6 bases, and 11 bases stayed unmatched. This CDR3 spans 16 amino acids.